This is a list of T cell receptor beta chains from one sample in a study of blood T cell repertoires in COVID-19. Assay used: immunoSEQ multiplex PCR; TCRdb lists only in-frame clones, some missing. This sample has 30,000 to 45,000 clones; roughly 88% occur once, and the top ten carry approximately 12%. Sample: peripheral blood. These TCRs come from a man between 60 and 70 years old with active COVID-19. Each CDR3 is given with its conserved first and last residue. The order of the fields is D gene, clone size, J gene, V gene, CDR3 DNA, CDR3 protein. A D gene is named only where the DNA matches it firmly. Only some rows state a clone size, as once, few, many or a class for expanded clones.

NA NA TRBJ2-4 TRBV19 TGTGCCAGGCCAGGGAAAGCGGCCAAAAACATTCAGTACTTC CARPGKAAKNIQYF
NA NA TRBJ2-3 TRBV5-4 TGTGCCAGCAGCTTAAAACCGGAGCCCACAGATACGCAGTATTTT CASSLKPEPTDTQYF
NA once TRBJ1-2 TRBV30 TGTGCCTGGACGGGAGCCTTTACCACGTATGGCTACACCTTC CAWTGAFTTYGYTF
NA NA TRBJ1-4 TRBV29-1 TGCAGCGTTGCAGTATCGGGGGACGAAAAACTGTTTTTT CSVAVSGDEKLFF
NA NA TRBJ2-7 TRBV7-2 TGTGCCAGCAACAAACAGGGGGGGAGTTACGAGCAGTACTTC CASNKQGGSYEQYF
NA NA TRBJ2-6 TRBV18 TGTGCCAGCTCACCAGGGGCGGTTGGGGCCAACGTCCTGACTTTC CASSPGAVGANVLTF
NA NA TRBJ1-1 TRBV5-1 TGCGCCAGCAGCCCGAGGACAGCGAACACTGAAGCTTTCTTT CASSPRTANTEAFF
TRBD1 NA TRBJ2-1 TRBV19 TGTGCCAGTAGTATAGATCTGGGACAGGGTTACAATGAGCAGTTCTTC CASSIDLGQGYNEQFF
NA NA TRBJ1-4 TRBV28 TGTGCCAGCAGTTTTCAGGGAGAAAAACTGTTTTTT CASSFQGEKLFF
NA NA TRBJ2-7 TRBV6-2/TRBV6-3 TGTGCCAGCAGTTACTCGGTCGCTAGAGTGGCCTACGAGCAGTACTTC CASSYSVARVAYEQYF
NA few TRBJ1-1 TRBV10-3 TGTGCCATCAGTCAACGGGACACTGAAGCTTTCTTT CAISQRDTEAFF
TRBD1 NA TRBJ2-5 TRBV3-1/TRBV3-2 TGTGCCAGCAGCCACCAAGACAGGGGTGAGACCCAGTACTTC CASSHQDRGETQYF
NA NA TRBJ1-1 TRBV4-2 TGTGCCAGCAGCTACAGTAACACTGAAGCTTTCTTT CASSYSNTEAFF
NA NA TRBJ2-5 TRBV5-4 TGTGCCAGCAGCTTTAGAGGTGAAGAGACCCAGTACTTC CASSFRGEETQYF
TRBD1 NA TRBJ1-5 TRBV19 TGTGCCAGTAGTATAAGAGGGGCAGGGGGCTGGTGGCAGCCCCAGCATTTT CASSIRGAGGWWQPQHF
TRBD1 NA TRBJ1-1 TRBV4-3 TGCGCCAGCAGCCAAGATTTGTTTTTCCGTCCGGGACAGCAAGCTTTCTTT CASSQDLFFRPGQQAFF
NA once TRBJ1-2 TRBV2 TGTGCCAGCAGTGGGAACAGGGAAGTTGGCTACACCTTC CASSGNREVGYTF
TRBD2 NA TRBJ2-3 TRBV5-1 TGCGCCAGCAGCTTGAATTTCGGGACTAGCGAGTCAGATACGCAGTATTTT CASSLNFGTSESDTQYF
NA few TRBJ1-1 TRBV29-1 TGCAGCGTTGTGGGAGCGAACGCTGAAGCTTTCTTT CSVVGANAEAFF
TRBD2 NA TRBJ2-1 TRBV4-1 TGCGCCAGCAGCCAAGGGCTAGCGGTCAATGAGCAGTTCTTC CASSQGLAVNEQFF
NA NA TRBJ2-7 TRBV3-1/TRBV3-2 TGTGCCAGCAGCCAAGCTCGCGAGCAGTACTTC CASSQAREQYF
NA NA TRBJ1-5 TRBV11-2 TGTGCCAGCAGCGCGGGGGGAAGCGGGCAGCCCCAGCATTTT CASSAGGSGQPQHF
NA NA TRBJ1-1 TRBV5-6 TGTGCCAGCAGCTTGTGGGGAGAGAACACTGAAGCTTTCTTT CASSLWGENTEAFF
NA NA TRBJ1-4 TRBV3-1/TRBV3-2 TGTGCCAGCAGCCAAGTACGCGGGGGCGGGGTTGGACTGTTTTTT CASSQVRGGGVGLFF
NA NA TRBJ2-1 TRBV5-4 TGTGCCAGCAGCTGGGGGGCTAGCGGCCAATCGCCCTCCTACAATGAGCAGTTCTTC CASSWGASGQSPSYNEQFF
NA NA TRBJ2-3 TRBV28 TGTGCCAGCAGTTTGGCGGGCCGGGGATTCAGCACAGATACGCAGTATTTT CASSLAGRGFSTDTQYF
NA once TRBJ2-5 TRBV18 TGTGCCAGCTCACCACGAGACAAAGAGACCCAGTACTTC CASSPRDKETQYF
TRBD1 NA TRBJ2-3 TRBV7-2 TGTGCCAGCAGCAGACAGGGTTACACGCAGTATTTT CASSRQGYTQYF
NA NA TRBJ2-1 TRBV18 TGTGCCAGCTCACCACGGTTTCCGACAGGGGGTCTACTAGCGGGTCAAAACAATGAGCAGTTCTTC CASSPRFPTGGLLAGQNNEQFF
NA NA TRBJ2-5 TRBV12-3/TRBV12-4 TGTGCCAGCAGTTTCACAGATCAAGAGACCCAGTACTTC CASSFTDQETQYF
NA NA TRBJ2-7 TRBV7-2 TGTGCCAGCAGCACGGACATAATCTCCTACGAGCAGTACTTC CASSTDIISYEQYF
NA NA TRBJ2-5 TRBV18 TGTGCCAGCTCACCTCCCTCAGATGAAGAGACCCAGTACTTC CASSPPSDEETQYF
NA NA TRBJ2-5 TRBV5-4 TGTGCCAGCAGCTTGGACCGGACAGTAACACAAGAGACCCAGTACTTC CASSLDRTVTQETQYF
TRBD1 NA TRBJ1-4 TRBV7-9 TGTGCCAGCAGCCTAGACAGGGACAGTGAAAAACTGTTTTTT CASSLDRDSEKLFF
TRBD2 NA TRBJ2-7 TRBV6-2/TRBV6-3 TGTGCCAGCAGTTACTCGGGACTAGCGGGAGAGTCGGGGAGCTACGAGCAGTACTTC CASSYSGLAGESGSYEQYF
TRBD2 NA TRBJ2-1 TRBV15 TGTGCCACCAGCAGAACTAGCGGGAGTTACAATGAGCAGTTCTTC CATSRTSGSYNEQFF
NA NA TRBJ2-1 TRBV6-5 TGTGCCAGCATTTCAGGGTTATCCAATGAGCAGTTCTTC CASISGLSNEQFF
NA NA TRBJ2-7 TRBV2 TGTGCCAGCAGTGAAGGAGGGGGGGGGCTACCCTACGAGCAGTACTTC CASSEGGGGLPYEQYF
NA NA TRBJ1-1 TRBV6-5 TGTGCCAGCAGTTACTCGTCAGGGGTAAACACTGAAGCTTTCTTT CASSYSSGVNTEAFF
TRBD1 NA TRBJ2-2 TRBV28 TGTGCCAGCAGTTATGGGACAGGGCTCACCGGGGAGCTGTTTTTT CASSYGTGLTGELFF
TRBD2 NA TRBJ2-7 TRBV4-2 TGTGCCAGCAGCCAAGGTAGTACTAGCGGGAGGGGCGGTCGGCAGTACTTC CASSQGSTSGRGGRQYF
TRBD2 NA TRBJ2-5 TRBV7-9 TGTGCCACCTTGCCACTAGCGGGAGTCCAAGAGACCCAGTACTTC CATLPLAGVQETQYF
TRBD2 NA TRBJ2-1 TRBV5-4 TGTGCCAGCAGCGGGGGACTAGCGGAGGGCGATGAGCAGTTCTTC CASSGGLAEGDEQFF
TRBD2 NA TRBJ2-3 TRBV18 TGTGCCAGCTCACCGGGACTAGGGAACACAGATACGCAGTATTTT CASSPGLGNTDTQYF
NA NA TRBJ1-1 TRBV6-2/TRBV6-3 TGTGCCAGCAGTTTTCAGGGAAGGCCTGAAGCTTTCTTT CASSFQGRPEAFF